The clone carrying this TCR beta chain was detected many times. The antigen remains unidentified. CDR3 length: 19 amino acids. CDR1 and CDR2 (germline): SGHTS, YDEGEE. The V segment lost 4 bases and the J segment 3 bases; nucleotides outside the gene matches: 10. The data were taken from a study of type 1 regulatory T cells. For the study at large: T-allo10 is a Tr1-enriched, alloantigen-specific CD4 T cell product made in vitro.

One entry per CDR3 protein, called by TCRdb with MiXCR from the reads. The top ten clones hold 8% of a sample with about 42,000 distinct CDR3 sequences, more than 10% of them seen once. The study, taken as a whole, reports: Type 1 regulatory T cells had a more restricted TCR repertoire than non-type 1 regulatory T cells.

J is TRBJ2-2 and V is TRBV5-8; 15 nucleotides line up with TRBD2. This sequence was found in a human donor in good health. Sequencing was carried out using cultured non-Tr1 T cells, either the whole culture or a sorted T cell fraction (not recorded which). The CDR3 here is CASSISWGLAGGDTGELFF. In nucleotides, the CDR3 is TGTGCCAGCAGCATCTCCTGGGGACTAGCGGGAGGCGACACCGGGGAGCTGTTTTTT.